A single sample is the source of the 23 T cell receptor beta chains below, sequenced in a study of cytomegalovirus exposure and HLA in healthy donors. Primers included in the PCR were 60 Vbeta and 13 Jbeta primers. The method was immunoSEQ multiplex PCR; TCRdb's version includes in-frame clones alone and lacks a portion of them. Among 100,000 to 150,000 clones listed, 82% were seen once. Sequenced input: PBMCs. The receptors shown here come from a woman between 18 and 29 years old in good health and CMV-seronegative.

This rearrangement joins TRBV5-1 to TRBJ2-1; 7 positions match TRBD2. Germline lookup yields CDR1 SGHRS and CDR2 YFSETQ. CDR3 length: 17 residues. V was pared by 2 bases and J by 3 bases, with 11 bases of the junction left unmatched. CDR3 bases: TGCGCCAGCAGCTTCTCTCCTTTGGGCGGGAGCTACAATGAGCAGTTCTTC. This translates into CASSFSPLGGSYNEQFF.

This CDR3 reads CASRSGQAYGYTF. In DNA, the CDR3 is TGTGCCAGTAGAAGCGGACAGGCCTATGGCTACACCTTC. V is TRBV19 and J is TRBJ1-2; 7 nucleotides align to TRBD1. CDR3 length equals 13 residues. The trim removed 6 bases at V and 4 bases at J, leaving 5 bases unmatched. Germline V gene sequence: CDR1 LNHDA, CDR2 SQIVND (reference sequence).

This clone was picked up one time. The chain employs TRBV7-9 and TRBJ2-7, with D unclear. CDR1 SEHNR and CDR2 FQNEAQ come from the germline V gene (reference sequence). The CDR3 covers 13 residues. V dropped 0 bases and J dropped 6 bases, with 9 bases sitting between them. The CDR3 is CASSLAPGVEQYF. CDR3 bases: TGTGCCAGCAGCTTAGCGCCCGGAGTCGAGCAGTACTTC.

The rearrangement links TRBV28 to TRBJ1-2, with a tentative D call TRBD1 (5 bases). The CDR3 contains 14 residues. Germline V lookup: CDR1 MDHEN, CDR2 SYDVKM. Trimming removed 6 bases from V and 2 bases from J, with 13 bases in between. The CDR3 sequence: CASRSTEPNYGYTF. The CDR3 DNA sequence: TGTGCCAGCAGATCGACAGAGCCCAACTATGGCTACACCTTC.

This chain links TRBV7-2 with TRBJ2-5, with D hard to call. Germline CDR1 reads SGHTA; CDR2 reads FQGNSA. CDR3 length: 16 amino acids. V lost 1 base, J lost 4 bases, and 16 bases lay in between. CDR3 residues: CASSLVARATTETQYF. CDR3 bases: TGTGCCAGCAGCTTAGTGGCCCGTGCGACAACAGAGACCCAGTACTTC.

This chain connects TRBV5-8 to TRBJ1-1, with unresolved D. The CDR3 is 14 residues long. Trimming shortened V by 4 bases and J by 6 bases, and 16 bases separated the two germline ends. Germline V gene data show CDR1 as SGHTS and CDR2 as YDEGEE. The CDR3 reads CASSALSGYAEAFF. The CDR3 DNA is TGTGCCAGCAGCGCATTATCGGGTTACGCTGAAGCTTTCTTT.

The V and J genes are TRBV19 and TRBJ1-1; a weak D match, TRBD1 (5 bases). Between the trimmed V and J ends, which lost 6 bases and 4 bases, there was a span of 9 bases. This CDR3 comprises 12 residues. Germline CDR1 and CDR2: LNHDA and SQIVND (reference sequence). Written as DNA, the CDR3 is TGTGCCAGTAGGGGCAGGGTCACTGAAGCTTTCTTT. The encoded protein is CASRGRVTEAFF.

The V call is TRBV25-1, the J call TRBJ2-1, with D perhaps TRBD2 (5 bases). CDR1 is MGHDK and CDR2 is SYGVNS in the germline V gene. This CDR3 has 13 residues. The V gene lost 6 bases and the J gene lost 4 bases, with 10 bases spanning the gap. The CDR3 loop reads CASRTGKYNEQFF. In nucleotides, the CDR3 is TGTGCCAGCAGGACCGGGAAATACAATGAGCAGTTCTTC.

This clone was seen more than once but under ten times. This chain links TRBV4-1 with TRBJ2-2; 9 nucleotides agree with TRBD2. The CDR3 sequence is 18 residues long. J lost 7 bases, V lost 1 base, and 13 bases had no gene match. CDR1 is MGHRA, CDR2 YSYEKL, per germline. CDR3 DNA sequence: TGCGCCAGCAGCCAAGGTTTGAGCGGGGGGATGATTGGCGGGGAGCTGTTTTTT. Translation gives CASSQGLSGGMIGGELFF.

The chain has TRBV13 and TRBJ1-1; TRBD1 matches 10 bases. This CDR3 contains 16 residues. Germline V gene sequence: CDR1 PRHDT, CDR2 FYEKMQ (reference sequence). Germline trimming cut 5 bases from V and 3 bases from J; bases unmatched to any gene: 9. CDR3 nucleotides: TGTGCCAGCAGCGCGTCACCGGGACAGGGGCACACTGAAGCTTTCTTT. Translated: CASSASPGQGHTEAFF. Drawing the rest from reference TRBV13 and TRBJ1-1, the complete variable domain is AAGVIQSPRHLIKEKRETATLKCYPIPRHDTVYWYQQGPGQDPQFLISFYEKMQSDKGSIPDRFSAQQFSDYHSELNMSSLELGDSALYFCASSASPGQGHTEAFFGQGTRLTVV.

The chain is built from TRBV27 and TRBJ1-5; D ambiguous. With 10 bases removed from V and 5 bases from J, the gap between germline ends came to 6 bases. CDR1 MNHEY and CDR2 SMNVEV come from the germline V gene (reference sequence). The CDR3 has 10 amino acids. In DNA, the CDR3 is TGTGCCATCCCCGATCAGCCCCAGCATTTT. Its protein is CAIPDQPQHF.

The rearrangement links TRBV21-1 to TRBJ1-6. TRBV21-1 is recorded as a pseudogene. CDR3 length: 12 residues. CDR3 sequence reads: CASSTLNSPLHF. Written as DNA, the CDR3 is TGTGCCAGCAGCACCCTCAATTCACCCCTCCACTTT.

The chain couples TRBV7-9 to TRBJ1-1; unclear D gene. V shed 5 bases and J shed 1 base, with 5 bases lying between them. The CDR3 loop spans 12 amino acids. Per the germline V gene, CDR1 is SEHNR and CDR2 is FQNEAQ (reference sequence). The CDR3 reads CASSPRNTEAFF. The CDR3 nucleotides are TGTGCCAGCAGCCCCAGGAACACTGAAGCTTTCTTT.

The chain combines TRBV5-8 with TRBJ2-1, with 8 nucleotides matching TRBD2. Trimming at V came to 6 bases and at J to 1 base, leaving 3 bases not matched to a gene. Germline-derived CDR1 and CDR2 are SGHTS and YDEGEE. The CDR3 sequence is 14 residues long. The DNA of the CDR3 is TGTGCCAGCACGAGCGGGGGTTCCTACAATGAGCAGTTCTTC. It yields the protein CASTSGGSYNEQFF.

The V call is TRBV4-1, the J call TRBJ2-2, with TRBD1 matching over 8 bases. With V trimmed by 2 bases and J by 5 bases, 16 bases remained unmatched. CDR1 and CDR2 (germline): MGHRA, YSYEKL. The length of the CDR3 is 19 residues. CDR3 residues: CASSQQEAGGFRFTGELFF. The CDR3 DNA follows: TGCGCCAGCAGCCAACAGGAAGCAGGGGGCTTCAGGTTTACCGGGGAGCTGTTTTTT.

This clone was picked up a small number of times. The rearrangement links TRBV28 to TRBJ1-1; TRBD1 aligns across 9 bases. CDR1 and CDR2 (germline): MDHEN, SYDVKM. Germline trimming cut 10 bases from V and 1 base from J; bases unmatched to any gene: 4. The CDR3 sequence is 13 residues long. The CDR3 sequence is CATGQGKNTEAFF. CDR3 nucleotide sequence: TGTGCCACCGGACAGGGGAAGAACACTGAAGCTTTCTTT.

This chain joins TRBV5-5 and TRBJ2-2; TRBD2 matches 7 bases. CDR1 SGHKS and CDR2 YYEKEE come from the germline V gene (reference sequence). V lost 4 bases, J lost 0 bases, and 3 bases stayed unmatched. This CDR3 has 15 amino acids. This chain's CDR3 is CASSPLAANTGELFF. Written as DNA, the CDR3 is TGTGCCAGCAGCCCGCTAGCGGCGAACACCGGGGAGCTGTTTTTT.

The chain joins TRBV5-6 to TRBJ2-1, with D unclear. This CDR3 region has 16 residues. V was shortened by 1 base and J by 0 bases, with 11 bases between the two germline ends. Germline assignment: CDR1 SGHDT and CDR2 YYEEEE. CDR3 sequence reads: CASSLLGLSSYNEQFF. The DNA for the CDR3 is TGTGCCAGCAGCTTGTTGGGCCTAAGCTCCTACAATGAGCAGTTCTTC.

The rearrangement links TRBV5-1 to TRBJ2-7, with 8 bases fitting TRBD2. V dropped 1 base and J dropped 8; count of bases not matched to a gene: 11. The CDR3 is 15 residues long. From germline, CDR1 is SGHRS and CDR2 YFSETQ. The CDR3 DNA reads TGCGCCAGCAGCTTGTTTCGGGAGGGCCAAGGAAAGCAGTACTTC. Translated: CASSLFREGQGKQYF.

Comment on this clone: The germline gene is not matched at one end of the junction; a read error may be the cause. In the same sample, other DNA sequences code for this CDR3. The chain joins TRBV27 to TRBJ1-1, with D perhaps TRBD1 (6 bases). Per germline, CDR1 MNHEY and CDR2 SMNVEV (reference sequence). The CDR3 covers 13 residues. The CDR3 sequence: CASSSQGNTEAFF. CDR3 nucleotide sequence: TGTGCCAGCAGTTCCCAGGGGAACACTGAGGCTTTCTTT.

The chain combines TRBV9 with TRBJ1-2, with TRBD1 matching over 8 bases. With V trimmed by 0 bases and J by 5 bases, 3 bases remained unmatched. This CDR3 comprises 14 residues. CDR1 SGDLS and CDR2 YYNGEE come from the germline V gene. In nucleotides, the CDR3 is TGTGCCAGCAGCGTAGGGGGACAGGCTTATGGCTACACCTTC. The encoded protein is CASSVGGQAYGYTF.

The gene calls are TRBV2 and TRBJ2-7; a possible D gene is TRBD2 (6 bases). The CDR3 is 12 residues long. Trimming removed 4 bases from V and 2 bases from J, with 6 bases in between. Looked up from germline, CDR1 is SNHLY and CDR2 is FYNNEI. CDR3 nucleotides: TGTGCCAGCAGTGCTAGCGCCTACGAGCAGTACTTC. Translated: CASSASAYEQYF.

The chain joins TRBV7-8 to TRBJ2-2; 9 bases agree with TRBD2. With V trimmed by 1 base and J by 6 bases, 9 bases remained unmatched. Germline lookup yields CDR1 SGHVS and CDR2 FQNEAQ. The length of the CDR3 is 17 residues. This chain's CDR3 is CASSLDRQVAGAGELFF. Written as DNA, the CDR3 is TGTGCCAGCAGCTTAGACCGTCAGGTAGCGGGAGCCGGGGAGCTGTTTTTT.